This T cell receptor (beta chain) emerged from a study of cytomegalovirus exposure and HLA in healthy donors. Some clones are missing from TCRdb's copy, which holds only in-frame ones; the method was immunoSEQ multiplex PCR. The sample includes more than 150,000 clones, 65% to 85% seen only once; the top ten take approximately 3%. The V end was cut by 0 bases, the J end by 4 bases, with 17 bases between. The CDR3 has 17 residues. Germline CDR1 and CDR2: SGHTS and YDEGEE. Sequencing was performed on PBMCs. J is TRBJ2-1 and V is TRBV5-8, with D perhaps TRBD1 (6 bases). The TCR sequence derives from a woman between 18 and 30 years old in good health and CMV-seropositive. Here the CDR3 reads CASSLVTRGFQYNEQFF. CDR3 sequence (DNA): TGTGCCAGCAGCTTGGTGACCAGGGGATTCCAATACAATGAGCAGTTCTTC.